A selection of T cell receptor beta chains follows, all from one sample in a study of patients and donors after allogeneic stem cell transplantation. TCRdb used MiXCR to reprocess the RT-PCR reads, holding one entry per CDR3 protein. The table records roughly 230,000 distinct CDR3 sequences, about 14% of them present only once. The material sequenced was blood, either unsorted or a sorted T cell fraction (not recorded which). The receptor source for this set is a human donor who was either an allogeneic HSCT recipient or a stem cell or donor lymphocyte infusion donor (not recorded which). It is not recorded whose cells these are; they may come from a transplant donor. The CDR3 runs from the conserved cysteine through the conserved F or W. D genes are given only for firm matches. Where a row states a size, it is once, few, many or the class of an expanded clone; other rows omit it.

clone_size j_call v_call d_call cdr3_aa cdr3_nt
NA TRBJ1-1 TRBV5-6 TRBD1 CASSLAGTGQAFF TGTGCCAGCAGCTTGGCCGGGACAGGGCAGGCTTTCTTT
NA TRBJ2-7 TRBV3-1 NA CASSQTGQVSYEQYF TGTGCCAGCAGCCAAACGGGGCAGGTCTCCTACGAGCAGTACTTC
few TRBJ1-5 TRBV7-6 NA CASSVARNQPQHF TGTGCCAGCAGTGTAGCCCGCAATCAGCCCCAGCATTTT
many TRBJ1-1 TRBV6-6 NA CASSYGRGTEAFF TGTGCCAGCAGTTACGGGCGGGGCACTGAAGCTTTCTTT
many TRBJ1-1 TRBV6-1 NA CASSTRGTEAFF TGTGCCAGCAGTACCAGGGGCACTGAAGCTTTCTTT
few TRBJ2-3 TRBV4-1 TRBD2 CASSQDLTGGAFDTQYF TGCGCCAGCAGCCAAGATTTGACGGGGGGGGCCTTTGATACGCAGTATTTT
few TRBJ2-7 TRBV18 NA CASSRTDGPYEQYF TGTGCCAGCTCCCGGACTGACGGCCCCTACGAGCAGTACTTC
NA TRBJ1-6 TRBV20-1 NA CSARDSSRVDSPLHF TGCAGTGCTAGAGATTCTTCAAGGGTTGATTCACCCCTCCACTTT
few TRBJ1-2 TRBV4-1 TRBD1 CASSQEPFDRDYGYTF TGCGCCAGCAGCCAAGAACCCTTCGACAGGGACTATGGCTACACCTTC
NA TRBJ1-5 TRBV6-2/TRBV6-3 NA CASSYSGGLFGNQPQHF TGTGCCAGCAGTTACTCTGGGGGGCTTTTCGGCAATCAGCCCCAGCATTTT
few TRBJ1-6 TRBV2 NA CASIPDRSGSPLHF TGTGCCAGCATCCCCGACCGTAGCGGTTCACCCCTCCACTTT
NA TRBJ1-2 TRBV28 TRBD1 CASSGTAINYGYTF TGTGCCAGCAGTGGGACAGCCATTAACTATGGCTACACCTTC
NA TRBJ2-4 TRBV20-1 NA CSARPRALAKNIQYF TGCAGTGCTCGCCCCAGGGCTCTAGCCAAAAACATTCAGTACTTC
NA TRBJ2-5 TRBV6-2/TRBV6-3 TRBD2 CASSYSGGAGETQYF TGTGCCAGCAGTTACAGCGGGGGGGCAGGAGAGACCCAGTACTTC
NA TRBJ2-7 TRBV12-3/TRBV12-4 TRBD1 CASSFHGQGAGEQYF TGTGCCAGCAGTTTTCACGGACAGGGGGCGGGGGAGCAGTACTTC